The 5 T cell receptor beta chains in this list originate from one sample, sequenced in a study of blood T cell repertoires in COVID-19. The protocol was immunoSEQ multiplex PCR, while the TCRdb copy is restricted to in-frame clones and leaves out a portion. The sample lists some 160,000 clones; around 80% were seen once. Sequenced sample: PBMCs or T cells enriched from blood (not recorded which). Source of these receptors: a woman in her sixties or seventies in a cohort exposed to, infected with or recovered from COVID-19 (not recorded which).

The chain carries TRBV14 and TRBJ1-1, with a weak D call TRBD1 (5 bases). Deletions cut 0 bases from V and 10 bases from J, with 12 bases between. The CDR3 spans 13 residues. Germline CDR1 reads SGHDN; CDR2 reads FVKESK. CDR3 DNA: TGTGCCAGCAGCCAAGATCCCAGGGCCGCAGCTTTCTTT. Protein product: CASSQDPRAAAFF.

CDR3 loop: CASSLASTGGFYEQYF. CDR3 DNA sequence: TGTGCCAGCAGCTTAGCGTCGACAGGAGGCTTCTACGAGCAGTACTTC. The gene calls are TRBV7-2 and TRBJ2-7; TRBD1 is a possible D gene (6 bases). CDR1 and CDR2 (germline): SGHTA, FQGNSA. This CDR3 spans 16 amino acids. V lost 0 bases to trimming and J lost 3 bases, with 15 bases between them.

The chain carries TRBV18 and TRBJ2-7; 9 positions agree with TRBD2. The V gene's germline CDR1 is KGHSH and CDR2 LQKENI. The junction had 7 bases not matched to a gene; V was cut back by 3 bases and J by 4 bases. This CDR3 region has 15 residues. This CDR3 is CASSPGIAGVYEQYF. The CDR3 region has the DNA TGTGCCAGCTCACCCGGGATAGCGGGAGTTTACGAGCAGTACTTC.

The rearrangement uses TRBV3-1 (or the pseudogene TRBV3-2) and TRBJ1-1; TRBD1 might be the D (5 bases). The CDR3 consists of 15 residues. With 1 base removed from V and 3 bases from J, the gap between germline ends came to 12 bases. The germline CDR1 and CDR2 sequences are LGHDT and YNNKEL (reference sequence). This chain's CDR3 is CASSQGARVYTEAFF. The CDR3 DNA reads as TGTGCCAGCAGCCAAGGGGCCAGGGTGTACACTGAAGCTTTCTTT.

The genes are TRBV2 and TRBJ2-7, with 10 bases matching TRBD2. This CDR3 is 14 amino acids long. Per germline, CDR1 SNHLY and CDR2 FYNNEI. With V trimmed by 6 bases and J by 2 bases, 4 bases remained unmatched. The CDR3 loop reads CASRRTSGPYEQYF. CDR3 DNA sequence: TGTGCCAGCAGAAGGACTAGCGGTCCCTACGAGCAGTACTTC.